The clone carrying this TCR beta chain showed up just once. RNA was extracted with the RNeasy kit, and a quantity of roughly 0.5 to 1 ug was reverse transcribed using random hexamers. TCR beta CDR3 was amplified by immunoSEQ multiplex PCR. This amplification extended across 54 Vbeta and 13 Jbeta segments. MiXCR, applied by TCRdb to the immunoSEQ multiplex PCR reads, yields one record per CDR3 protein. In the table there are about 160,000 distinct CDR3 sequences, just under 95% of which are singletons. Sequencing of TCR beta, carried out with a high-throughput approach, was applied to CD8+ and CD4+ T cells from the blood. Bulk CD8+ and CD4+ cells came from magnetic negative isolation; CD8+ TEMRA by FACS. CDR3 size: 16 residues. V lost 4 bases and J lost 5; bases outside the gene matches: 13. The germline CDR1 and CDR2 sequences are SGHRS and YFSETQ. This record comes from a study of CD8 T cells in Susac syndrome.

Material for sequencing was CD4+ T cells from PBMCs. The sequence came from a human donor in good health. The chain recombines TRBV5-1 with TRBJ1-2; 8 positions match TRBD1. The CDR3: CASSMTPGTGSYGYTF. CDR3 in DNA: TGCGCCAGCAGCATGACTCCCGGGACAGGCTCGTATGGCTACACCTTC.